This passage covers 6 T cell receptor beta chains from one sample sequenced in a study of cytomegalovirus exposure and HLA in healthy donors. The primer mix had 60 Vbeta and 13 Jbeta primers. Profiled with immunoSEQ multiplex PCR; TCRdb holds only in-frame clones, not every one. The data show roughly 150,000 clones, with around 85% seen just once and roughly 1.2% held by the top ten. Sequencing input: PBMCs. All receptors derive from a female donor in good health and CMV-seronegative.

This chain joins TRBV29-1 and TRBJ2-2; 9 positions agree with TRBD1. This CDR3 has 14 amino acids. V lost 6 bases, J lost 8 bases, and 10 bases stayed unmatched. Germline loops: CDR1 SQVTM, CDR2 ANQGSEA. The CDR3 DNA is TGCAGCGTCCCCTCCGGACAGGGGTTGGGGGAGCTGTTTTTT. Its protein is CSVPSGQGLGELFF.

V usage is TRBV29-1 and J usage is TRBJ1-1; unclear D gene. Trimming took 2 bases from V and 9 from J, leaving 16 bases between them. Germline CDR1 SQVTM, CDR2 ANQGSEA. The CDR3 loop spans 13 amino acids. Written as DNA, the CDR3 is TGCAGCGTTGAACTCAAATTCGTGGCCCAAGCTTTCTTT. This codes for CSVELKFVAQAFF.

This sequence joins TRBV25-1 and TRBJ1-1, with TRBD1 as a possible D gene (5 bases). The CDR3 is 13 amino acids. Germline V gene data show CDR1 as MGHDK and CDR2 as SYGVNS. V lost 8 bases to trimming and J lost 9 bases, with 19 bases between them. As DNA, the CDR3 is TGTGCCAGCGGTGGGGCGGCCGGGGAAAAAGCTTTCTTT. It encodes CASGGAAGEKAFF.

The genes are TRBV2 and TRBJ2-1; weak D call: TRBD1 (6 bases). The CDR3 totals 14 residues. Trimming took 8 bases from V and 5 from J, leaving 16 bases between them. Germline CDR1 reads SNHLY; CDR2 reads FYNNEI. DNA of the CDR3: TGTGCCAGCGATTGGGGGCCAGGCGACAATGAGCAGTTCTTC. Its protein product is CASDWGPGDNEQFF.

This chain joins TRBV27 and TRBJ2-7, with 7 bases fitting TRBD2. Germline CDR1 reads MNHEY; CDR2 reads SMNVEV (reference sequence). V trimming: 5 bases; J trimming: 2 bases; junction bases outside the gene matches: 18. The CDR3 is 18 residues long. The CDR3 region is CASSPRATLWGGTYEQYF. In nucleotides, the CDR3 is TGTGCCAGCAGTCCACGGGCCACCCTCTGGGGAGGGACCTACGAGCAGTACTTC.

In its sample, this clone was seen once. This chain links TRBV5-1 with TRBJ2-5, with D possibly being TRBD2 (6 bases). CDR3 length: 14 amino acids. Between the trimmed V and J ends, which lost 4 bases and 1 base, there was a span of 11 bases. Germline V CDR1 and CDR2: SGHRS, YFSETQ. The DNA for the CDR3 is TGCGCCAGCAGCGCCGGGACTTCCCAAGAGACCCAGTACTTC. Protein sequence: CASSAGTSQETQYF. Drawing the rest from reference TRBV5-1 and TRBJ2-5, the complete variable domain is KAGVTQTPRYLIKTRGQQVTLSCSPISGHRSVSWYQQTPGQGLQFLFEYFSETQRNKGNFPGRFSGRQFSNSRSEMNVSTLELGDSALYLCASSAGTSQETQYFGPGTRLLVL.